These 21 T cell receptor beta chains came from one sample sequenced in a study of T-cell reconstitution after alpha-beta-depleted transplantation in children. Construction of the TCRbeta library involved unique molecular identifiers. Each CDR3 protein gets one entry after TCRdb re-called the PCR reads with MiXCR. The repertoire consists of around 480,000 distinct CDR3 sequences, with about 30% occurring once and the leading ten covering approximately 2.3%. The sample in question was PBMCs from the stem cell graft donor, obtained from the stem cell graft. The source is a human donor who donated a stem cell graft to a child with aplastic anemia.

With regard to this clonotype: Possible read error: a much larger clone is one base away. The CDR3 loop is CASSVRGNTRELFF. The CDR3 bases are TGTGCCAGCAGCGTACGGGGGAACACCAGGGAGCTGTTTTTT. The rearrangement uses TRBV9 and TRBJ2-2; weak D call: TRBD2 (6 bases). The CDR3 has 14 amino acids. In germline, CDR1 is SGDLS, CDR2 YYNGEE.

This rearrangement joins TRBV6-4 to TRBJ2-3; D not certain. The CDR3 spans 14 residues. Trimming cost V 3 bases and J 2 bases, with 9 bases left between them. Looked up from germline, CDR1 is MRHNA and CDR2 is SNTAGT. DNA of the CDR3: TGTGCCAGCAGTGATAATGGGGACACAGATACGCAGTATTTT. Amino acid sequence: CASSDNGDTDTQYF.

This clonotype has just a few counts. The chain has TRBV24-1 and TRBJ2-2; 7 bases are a match to TRBD1. The CDR3 consists of 15 residues. The germline gives CDR1 KGHDR, CDR2 SFDVKD. V trimming: 0 bases; J trimming: 7 bases; junction bases outside the gene matches: 4. The CDR3: CATSDLRTGGGELFF. The CDR3 region has the DNA TGTGCCACCAGTGATTTGCGGACAGGTGGCGGGGAGCTGTTTTTT.

The rearrangement links TRBV18 to TRBJ2-1; 11 positions match TRBD2. Germline-derived CDR1 and CDR2 are KGHSH and LQKENI. This CDR3 is built from 15 residues. V was pared by 6 bases and J by 2 bases, with 3 bases of the junction left unmatched. CDR3 amino acids: CASSQGLAAYNEQFF. The CDR3 DNA reads as TGTGCCAGCTCCCAGGGACTAGCGGCCTACAATGAGCAGTTCTTC.

The chain has TRBV29-1 and TRBJ1-1, with D uncertain. The CDR3 sequence is 14 residues long. Trimming shortened V by 5 bases and J by 2 bases, and 15 bases separated the two germline ends. Germline loops: CDR1 SQVTM, CDR2 ANQGSEA. The DNA for the CDR3 is TGCAGCGTTCTAAAGACCGGCGGAAACACTGAAGCTTTCTTT. Protein product: CSVLKTGGNTEAFF.

A few counts support this clonotype. The V gene is TRBV6-5, the J gene TRBJ2-5; unclear D gene. From germline, CDR1 is MNHEY and CDR2 SVGAGI. Trimming stripped 5 bases from V and 6 bases from J, with 7 bases between. The CDR3 sequence is 11 residues long. The chain's CDR3 is CASSIGQTQYF. The CDR3 bases are TGTGCCAGCAGTATCGGACAGACCCAGTACTTC.

The chain couples TRBV20-1 to TRBJ1-1, with 7 bases lining up with TRBD1. Germline V lookup: CDR1 DFQATT, CDR2 SNEGSKA (reference sequence). Losses at the gene ends were 6 bases for V and 11 bases for J; bases not matched to a gene: 9. This CDR3 spans 11 amino acids. This CDR3 is CSAGPTGLAFF. The CDR3 DNA follows: TGCAGTGCCGGCCCGACAGGGCTGGCTTTCTTT.

V usage is TRBV10-3 and J usage is TRBJ2-3; either TRBD1 or TRBD2 may supply D (5 bases each). V lost 2 bases and J 2 bases, leaving 14 bases between the germline ends. Germline V CDR1 and CDR2: ENHRY, SYGVKD. This CDR3 comprises 16 residues. CDR3 nucleotides: TGTGCCATCAGTGAGAGAGGGGAGACCACCACAGATACGCAGTATTTT. Translation: CAISERGETTTDTQYF.

The genes are TRBV4-3 and TRBJ2-7, with 7 bases aligning to TRBD1. The J segment lost 3 bases and the V segment lost 0 bases, leaving 17 bases of the junction unmatched. The CDR3 has 19 residues. CDR1 LGHNA and CDR2 YSLEER come from the germline V gene. The CDR3: CASSQDTPTGTVVGYEQYF. The CDR3 nucleotides are TGCGCCAGCAGCCAAGATACCCCGACAGGGACAGTGGTAGGCTACGAGCAGTACTTC.

The gene calls are TRBV10-3 and TRBJ1-1; 7 nucleotides align to TRBD1. Looked up from germline, CDR1 is ENHRY and CDR2 is SYGVKD. This CDR3 spans 12 amino acids. V lost 10 bases to trimming and J lost 3 bases; unmatched junction nucleotides: 5. Written as DNA, the CDR3 is TGTGCCACCAAGGGGGCGGACACTGAAGCTTTCTTT. It encodes CATKGADTEAFF.

CDR3 protein: CASQGNYGYTF. The CDR3 DNA follows: TGTGCCAGTCAGGGCAACTATGGCTACACCTTC. V usage is TRBV7-2 and J usage is TRBJ1-2, with D tentatively TRBD1 (5 bases). CDR3 length equals 11 residues. Germline V gene data show CDR1 as SGHTA and CDR2 as FQGNSA. V lost 9 bases and J 2 bases, leaving 7 bases between the germline ends.

This clonotype has only a few counts. The J gene is TRBJ2-3, the V gene TRBV29-1; TRBD1 matches 9 bases. V lost 7 bases and J lost 2; bases outside the gene matches: 7. The germline CDR1 and CDR2 sequences are SQVTM and ANQGSEA. The CDR3 has 14 amino acids. CDR3 amino acids: CSAGTGLNTDTQYF. CDR3 nucleotide sequence: TGCAGCGCGGGGACAGGGTTAAACACAGATACGCAGTATTTT.

This clonotype occurred many times. The rearrangement links TRBV6-1 to TRBJ2-3, with 11 bases that match TRBD2. Losses at the gene ends were 10 bases for V and 4 bases for J; bases not matched to a gene: 13. Germline loops: CDR1 MNHNS, CDR2 SASEGT. The CDR3 spans 16 residues. In DNA form, the CDR3 reads TGTGCCATCCAGCCTACTAGCGGGAGCGGGGCAGATACGCAGTATTTT. Translation gives CAIQPTSGSGADTQYF.

The chain combines TRBV28 with TRBJ2-4; D is unresolved. CDR1 MDHEN and CDR2 SYDVKM come from the germline V gene. Trimming stripped 7 bases from V and 2 bases from J, with 12 bases between. This CDR3 has 14 amino acids. CDR3 nucleotide sequence: TGTGCCAGCACCTTTGGTGGAACCAAAAACATTCAGTACTTC. It encodes CASTFGGTKNIQYF.

In this sample, this clonotype turned up a few times. The chain uses TRBV18 and TRBJ2-7, with TRBD2 matching 7 bases. The CDR3 spans 14 residues. Germline assignment: CDR1 KGHSH and CDR2 LQKENI. V shed 6 bases and J 4 bases; nucleotides not matched to a gene: 9. CDR3 protein: CASSPGASGYEQYV. The DNA of the CDR3 is TGTGCCAGCTCCCCCGGGGCTAGCGGATACGAGCAGTACGTC.

J is TRBJ1-5 and V is TRBV19; no firm D call. The V gene lost 3 bases and the J gene lost 1 base, with 7 bases spanning the gap. Germline V gene data show CDR1 as LNHDA and CDR2 as SQIVND (reference sequence). The CDR3 loop spans 14 amino acids. CDR3 nucleotide sequence: TGTGCCAGTAGTATTATGGTCAGCAATCAGCCCCAGCATTTT. It yields the protein CASSIMVSNQPQHF.

V gene TRBV20-1 combines with J gene TRBJ2-1, with D possibly TRBD1 on 5 matching bases. V shed 2 bases and J shed 4 bases, with 15 bases lying between them. The CDR3 has 15 residues. CDR1 DFQATT and CDR2 SNEGSKA come from the germline V gene (reference sequence). The CDR3 here is CSARRTRAAYNEQFF. The CDR3 DNA is TGCAGTGCTAGAAGGACCAGGGCGGCGTACAATGAGCAGTTCTTC.

This clonotype was recorded a few times. The J gene is TRBJ2-3, the V gene TRBV12-3 or TRBV12-4; 11 bases fit TRBD2. Trimming at V came to 6 bases and at J to 0 bases, leaving 14 bases not matched to a gene. This CDR3 spans 19 amino acids. The CDR3 DNA reads as TGTGCCAGCAGCCGACCTCCGGGACTAGCGGAGGGTAGCACAGATACGCAGTATTTT. The encoded protein is CASSRPPGLAEGSTDTQYF.

A few counts support this clonotype. The J gene is TRBJ2-7, the V gene TRBV29-1, with D uncertain. The CDR3 totals 11 residues. Trimming took 6 bases from V and 0 from J, leaving 6 bases between them. Germline assignment: CDR1 SQVTM and CDR2 ANQGSEA. The DNA of the CDR3 is TGCAGCGTGGCCTTCTCCTACGAGCAGTACTTC. Protein product: CSVAFSYEQYF.

This clonotype was detected a few times. J is TRBJ1-4 and V is TRBV18; possibly TRBD1 for D (6 bases). The length of the CDR3 is 14 residues. Trimming took off 4 bases at V and 5 bases at J, with 11 bases between the two ends. The germline V gene has CDR1 KGHSH and CDR2 LQKENI. CDR3 sequence reads: CASSRNRENEKLFF. The CDR3 nucleotides are TGTGCCAGCTCACGGAACAGGGAGAATGAAAAACTGTTTTTT.

Turning to this clonotype: A junction end diverges from the germline sequence, so it may reflect a read error. The chain uses TRBV18 and TRBJ2-3, with D possibly matching TRBD1 (6 bases). Germline values: CDR1 KGHSH, CDR2 LQKENI. There are 14 residues in the CDR3. CDR3 residues: CATSPGQPTDTQYF. The CDR3 bases are TGTGCCACCTCACCAGGACAGCCCACAGATACGCAGTATTTT.